Shown below are 15 T cell receptor beta chains from a single sample sequenced in a study of cytomegalovirus exposure and HLA in healthy donors. PCR used 60 Vbeta primers and 13 Jbeta primers. The assay was immunoSEQ multiplex PCR, and TCRdb's table has in-frame clones only and misses some. The sample gives around 150,000 clones, nearly 80% of which show up once; more than 13% is in the top ten. Sequencing was done on a sample of PBMCs. These receptor sequences come from a middle-aged man in good health and CMV-seropositive.

The J gene is TRBJ1-1, the V gene TRBV5-1; a weak D match, TRBD1 (5 bases). Trimming left V 8 bases short and J 0 bases short, with 17 bases between. This CDR3 comprises 15 residues. Germline CDR1 SGHRS, CDR2 YFSETQ. The CDR3 spells CASFPYGGMNTEAFF. The CDR3 nucleotides are TGCGCCAGTTTCCCTTACGGGGGAATGAACACTGAAGCTTTCTTT. Drawing the rest from reference TRBV5-1 and TRBJ1-1, the complete variable domain is KAGVTQTPRYLIKTRGQQVTLSCSPISGHRSVSWYQQTPGQGLQFLFEYFSETQRNKGNFPGRFSGRQFSNSRSEMNVSTLELGDSALYLCASFPYGGMNTEAFFGQGTRLTVV.

The rearrangement links TRBV7-2 to TRBJ2-7; maybe TRBD1 (5 bases). CDR1 SGHTA and CDR2 FQGNSA come from the germline V gene. The CDR3 length is 12 residues. Trimming cost V 5 bases and J 4 bases, with 9 bases left between them. CDR3 sequence reads: CASSPDRYEQYF. The CDR3 DNA follows: TGTGCCAGCAGCCCCGACAGATACGAGCAGTACTTC.

The chain has TRBV30 and TRBJ1-5; 8 nucleotides align to TRBD1. Trimming removed 0 bases from V and 2 bases from J; junction bases left unmatched: 12. Germline lookup yields CDR1 GTSNPN and CDR2 SVGIG (reference sequence). This CDR3 spans 18 amino acids. CDR3 loop: CAWSVAGAQGAGNQPQHF. The CDR3 DNA reads TGTGCCTGGAGTGTTGCGGGAGCGCAGGGGGCCGGCAATCAGCCCCAGCATTTT.

DNA of the CDR3: TGTGCCAGCAGCTTACATTCTGGGGGCGACTATGGCTACACCTTC. This sequence encodes CASSLHSGGDYGYTF. The chain carries TRBV7-2 and TRBJ1-2, with TRBD1 as a possible D gene (6 bases). CDR3 length: 15 amino acids. The V gene lost 2 bases and the J gene lost 3 bases, with 13 bases spanning the gap. Germline V CDR1 and CDR2: SGHTA, FQGNSA.

This rearrangement joins TRBV30 to TRBJ1-4, with D perhaps TRBD1 (5 bases). CDR1 is GTSNPN, CDR2 SVGIG, per germline (reference sequence). The V end lost 3 bases, the J end lost 3 bases, and 11 bases lay between the germline ends. The CDR3 loop spans 14 amino acids. CDR3 sequence: CAWSLQAANEKLFF. The CDR3 DNA sequence: TGTGCCTGGAGCCTACAGGCTGCTAATGAAAAACTGTTTTTT. The full variable domain, in which reference TRBV30 and TRBJ1-4 provide the parts outside the CDR3, is SQTIHQWPATLVQPVGSPLSLECTVEGTSNPNLYWYRQAAGRGLQLLFYSVGIGQISSEVPQNLSASRPQDRQFILSSKKLLLSDSGFYLCAWSLQAANEKLFFGSGTQLSVL.

V is TRBV29-1 and J is TRBJ1-5; 7 bases line up with TRBD1. Germline-derived CDR1 and CDR2 are SQVTM and ANQGSEA. CDR3 length: 13 amino acids. The J segment lost 7 bases and the V segment lost 6 bases, leaving 9 bases of the junction unmatched. The CDR3 region is CSVRQGTHQPQHF. As DNA, the CDR3 is TGCAGCGTCCGACAGGGAACCCACCAGCCCCAGCATTTT. Variable domain in full (rest from reference TRBV29-1 and TRBJ1-5): SAVISQKPSRDICQRGTSLTIQCQVDSQVTMMFWYRQQPGQSLTLIATANQGSEATYESGFVIDKFPISRPNLTFSTLTVSNMSPEDSSIYLCSVRQGTHQPQHFGDGTRLSIL.

The rearrangement uses TRBV18 and TRBJ2-7; D unresolved. V gave up 0 bases and J gave up 2 bases, with 8 bases separating them. Germline CDR1 and CDR2: KGHSH and LQKENI. This CDR3 has 14 amino acids. The CDR3 nucleotides read TGTGCCAGCTCACCACCCCACAACCCCTACGAGCAGTACTTC. Protein: CASSPPHNPYEQYF.

This clone was recorded once. The chain joins TRBV9 to TRBJ1-2; TRBD1 might be the D (6 bases). CDR3 length: 15 amino acids. Germline V gene data show CDR1 as SGDLS and CDR2 as YYNGEE. Deletions cut 3 bases from V and 4 bases from J, with 16 bases between. CDR3 region: CASSGQVAGGYGYTF. In nucleotides, the CDR3 is TGTGCCAGCAGCGGACAGGTGGCCGGCGGCTATGGCTACACCTTC.

This clone was observed a single time. The chain uses TRBV10-1 and TRBJ2-5; a possible D gene is TRBD1 (7 bases). Germline CDR1 reads WNHNN; CDR2 reads SYGVQD (reference sequence). This CDR3 has 15 residues. The germline V and J ends were trimmed by 3 bases and 4 bases, with 15 bases remaining between them. The CDR3 protein is CASSDDREALETQYF. In nucleotides, the CDR3 is TGCGCCAGCAGTGACGACAGGGAGGCTTTAGAGACCCAGTACTTC.

This clone was observed once. This chain joins TRBV4-1 and TRBJ2-7, with TRBD1 matching 8 bases. The germline gives CDR1 MGHRA, CDR2 YSYEKL. There are 15 residues in the CDR3. After removal of 1 base from V and 4 bases from J, the junction contained 6 bases not matched to a gene. The CDR3 spells CASSQGPDRVYEQYF. CDR3 bases: TGCGCCAGCAGCCAAGGACCGGACAGGGTGTACGAGCAGTACTTC.

This chain links TRBV5-4 with TRBJ2-5, with TRBD2 matching 11 bases. CDR3 length: 15 residues. Germline V gives CDR1 SGHNT, CDR2 YYREEE (reference sequence). Trimming cost V 0 bases and J 5 bases; bases outside gene matches: 3. The CDR3 nucleotides read TGTGCCAGCAGCTTGGCTAGCGGGGGGACGGAGACCCAGTACTTC. This translates into CASSLASGGTETQYF.

V usage is TRBV4-1 and J usage is TRBJ2-7; tentatively, D is TRBD1 (5 bases). V was trimmed by 0 bases and J by 5 bases, leaving 14 bases between them. The CDR3 has 15 residues. The germline V gene encodes CDR1 MGHRA and CDR2 YSYEKL. The CDR3 protein is CASSQDDLETDEQYF. The CDR3 nucleotides are TGCGCCAGCAGCCAAGATGACCTGGAGACAGACGAGCAGTACTTC.

The chain is built from TRBV18 and TRBJ2-5; 11 bases match TRBD2. The trim removed 3 bases at V and 3 bases at J, leaving 3 bases unmatched. Germline V gives CDR1 KGHSH, CDR2 LQKENI. The CDR3 has 15 amino acids. The CDR3: CASSPPSGGKETQYF. For the CDR3, the DNA is TGTGCCAGCTCACCGCCTAGCGGGGGGAAAGAGACCCAGTACTTC.

This clone was detected only once. This chain connects TRBV5-5 to TRBJ2-7; TRBD1 agrees at 9 bases. V dropped 0 bases and J dropped 2; count of bases not matched to a gene: 0. In germline, CDR1 is SGHKS, CDR2 YYEKEE (reference sequence). The length of the CDR3 is 14 residues. Here the CDR3 reads CASSLGTGAYEQYF. The CDR3 nucleotides read TGTGCCAGCAGCTTGGGGACAGGGGCCTACGAGCAGTACTTC.

This clone has more than one count but fewer than ten. This chain uses TRBV5-1 with TRBJ2-2, with D hard to call. V lost 4 bases to trimming and J lost 1 base, with 5 bases between them. The germline V gene has CDR1 SGHRS and CDR2 YFSETQ. The CDR3 runs to 13 residues. CDR3 residues: CASSPMNTGELFF. In DNA, the CDR3 is TGCGCCAGCAGCCCCATGAACACCGGGGAGCTGTTTTTT.